The present TCR beta chain was sequenced within a study of OX40 agonist ivuxolimab in advanced cancers. For the study in its entirety: The costimulatory receptor OX40 (CD134) was targeted by ivuxolimab, a fully human IgG2 agonistic monoclonal antibody. Intravenous ivuxolimab was administered to patients every 2 weeks at six dose levels: 0.01, 0.1, 0.3, 1.5, 3 and 10 mg/kg. Among the roughly 50 dose-escalation patients, about 20 had hepatocellular carcinoma, approximately 15 melanoma, 9 renal cell carcinoma and 9 head and neck cancer. The dose-escalation cohort was around 84% male with a mean age of about 58 years, ranging from roughly 20 to 80. Prior anti-PD-1, anti-PD-L1 or anti-CTLA-4 therapy was permitted, and 35% to 40% of dose-escalation patients had received checkpoint inhibitors. Partial responses occurred in three dose-escalation patients: two with cutaneous melanoma and one with hepatocellular carcinoma. Peripheral TCRbeta sequencing was intended to test whether TCR sequence diversity was altered and clonal T-cell expansion was caused by ivuxolimab. The paper covers the monotherapy dose-escalation part of the phase I ivuxolimab trial, which included N ≈ 57 patients.

The research as a whole found: Low levels of normalized T-cell clonal expansion were also shown by some nonresponding patients. Which antigens the clonally expanded peripheral T cells were specific for was not determined. Clonal expansion of both CD4+ and CD8+ blood T cells was observed from baseline to week 6 at doses 0.1 to 3.0 mg/kg. In the 0.1-3.0 mg/kg groups, partial responders were among the patients with the lowest normalized peripheral clonal expansion, particularly in CD8+ T cells. After ivuxolimab, more expanded clones were found on average in CD8+ T cells than in CD4+ T cells.

Taken from cysteine to phenylalanine, the CDR3 has 15 residues. Only the CDR3 region is kept as DNA, spanning 45 bases read in frame from base 1. CDR1 and CDR2 are read off the germline V gene as SGHRS and YFSETQ. V is cut by 5 bases and J by 8 bases, and the space between the germline ends is 19 bases. The trial excluded patients who had a history of autoimmune disease or were on systemic immunosuppression. Peripheral blood for TCR sequencing was drawn from every dose cohort at baseline, at cycle 4 day 1 and at cycle 7 day 1. The samples were taken from a phase I, first-in-human, multicenter, open-label dose-escalation trial of ivuxolimab. Adults with locally advanced or metastatic melanoma, renal cell, hepatocellular, or head and neck squamous cell carcinoma were enrolled in the trial. Before TCR sequencing, CD4+ and CD8+ T cells were separately sorted from peripheral blood. Genomic DNA was extracted from sorted cells for sequencing of the TCRbeta CDR3 region. The immunoSEQ Assay was used to sequence the TCRbeta CDR3 regions. Sourced from immuneACCESS, this table was stored by TCRdb with only in-frame sequences that have V and J called. A share of the clones is absent; for the studies checked, an unresolved V gene accounts for under half, and the remainder has no known explanation. The sample records tens of thousands of clones, 80% to 90% of which are singletons. The ten largest make up 0.3% to 0.45% of the sample.

A word on this clone: Which antigen it targets is not known. Base quality data are lacking; no much larger clone is found one base away.

The receptor comes from an adult with an advanced solid tumor such as melanoma, head and neck, liver or kidney cancer. The chain uses TRBV5-1 and TRBJ1-4; a tentative D call is TRBD1 (5 bases match). The material sequenced was CD4+ or CD8+ T cells sorted from blood, taken in a trial of the OX40 agonist ivuxolimab. The base sequence is TGCGCCAGCAGAAGCTTGGGGCCAGGGAGCGAAAAACTGTTTTTT. It codes for CASRSLGPGSEKLFF.